The 12 T cell receptor beta chains below come from one sample, sequenced in a study of STAT3 mutations in large granular lymphocyte leukemia. General observations from the study: At least one immunodominant TCR beta clonotype appeared in every T-cell large granular lymphocyte leukemia patient.

The repertoire was sequenced with immunoSEQ multiplex PCR; TCRdb's copy has only in-frame clones and lacks some. The sample consists of roughly 3,500 clones, roughly 45% of them appearing once. These receptors have no identified antigens. Sequenced: peripheral blood mononuclear cells. These receptors were collected from a man aged 45-65 years with T-cell large granular lymphocyte leukemia. Some clones in this sample may be carry-over from other donors' samples.

This clone was seen a few times. The rearrangement links TRBV18 to TRBJ1-5, with TRBD1 identical over 8 bases. Per the germline V gene, CDR1 is KGHSH and CDR2 is LQKENI. Trimming removed 6 bases from V and 4 bases from J; junction bases left unmatched: 5. This CDR3 is built from 14 residues. Here the CDR3 reads CASSRGQENQPQHF. The CDR3 DNA sequence: TGTGCCAGCTCCCGGGGACAGGAGAATCAGCCCCAGCATTTT. Filled out from reference TRBV18 and TRBJ1-5, the complete variable domain reads NAGVMQNPRHLVRRRGQEARLRCSPMKGHSHVYWYRQLPEEGLKFMVYLQKENIIDESGMPKERFSAEFPKEGPSILRIQQVVRGDSAAYFCASSRGQENQPQHFGDGTRLSIL.

This clone was seen a single time. The rearrangement joins TRBV30 to TRBJ2-7; D gene unclear. CDR3 length equals 16 residues. V was cut by 0 bases and J by 3 bases, with 18 bases left in between. Germline CDR1 GTSNPN, CDR2 SVGIG (reference sequence). DNA for the CDR3: TGTGCCTGGAGTGTAGATAGACTTGAACATCTCTACGAGCAGTACTTC. Translating gives CAWSVDRLEHLYEQYF.

V is TRBV28 and J is TRBJ2-5, with a possible D match to TRBD1 (6 bases). Trimming stripped 5 bases from V and 1 base from J, with 14 bases between. This CDR3 has 15 amino acids. The V gene's germline CDR1 is MDHEN and CDR2 SYDVKM. CDR3 in amino acids: CASSPLVGGQETQYF. CDR3 DNA: TGTGCCAGCAGTCCCCTAGTAGGGGGCCAAGAGACCCAGTACTTC. The whole variable domain, remainder taken from reference TRBV28 and TRBJ2-5, is DVKVTQSSRYLVKRTGEKVFLECVQDMDHENMFWYRQDPGLGLRLIYFSYDVKMKEKGDIPEGYSVSREKKERFSLILESASTNQTSMYLCASSPLVGGQETQYFGPGTRLLVL.

This chain connects TRBV5-1 to TRBJ1-4; 10 bases map to TRBD1. The CDR3 totals 15 residues. Per germline, CDR1 SGHRS and CDR2 YFSETQ. Trimming cost V 4 bases and J 7 bases; bases outside gene matches: 7. The DNA of the CDR3 is TGCGCCAGCAGCACCGGACAGGGGGTGGGTGAAAAACTGTTTTTT. This sequence encodes CASSTGQGVGEKLFF.

The chain recombines TRBV7-9 with TRBJ1-1; no definite D call. V was pared by 2 bases and J by 1 base, with 8 bases between. The CDR3 is made up of 14 amino acids. CDR1 is SEHNR and CDR2 is FQNEAQ in the germline V gene (reference sequence). CDR3 nucleotides: TGTGCCAGCAGCTTAATCAGCTGGAACACTGAAGCTTTCTTT. Its protein product is CASSLISWNTEAFF.

The chain links TRBV7-9 to TRBJ2-7, with D maybe TRBD1 (7 bases). CDR3 size: 13 residues. V was pared by 5 bases and J by 5 bases, with 13 bases between. Germline lookup yields CDR1 SEHNR and CDR2 FQNEAQ (reference sequence). CDR3 coding DNA: TGTGCCAGCAGCCCAGACAGGGAGGACGAGCAGTACTTC. Translated, it gives CASSPDREDEQYF.

This clone was detected only once. The chain carries TRBV30 and TRBJ1-5; D remains ambiguous. Trimming cost V 0 bases and J 3 bases, with 6 bases left between them. Per the germline V gene, CDR1 is GTSNPN and CDR2 is SVGIG (reference sequence). The CDR3 consists of 13 residues. CDR3 loop: CAWSVDYNQPQHF. DNA for the CDR3: TGTGCCTGGAGTGTTGATTACAATCAGCCCCAGCATTTT.

This chain joins TRBV6-5 and TRBJ2-7, with 8 positions matching TRBD1. V trimming: 0 bases; J trimming: 2 bases; junction bases outside the gene matches: 3. Looked up from germline, CDR1 is MNHEY and CDR2 is SVGAGI. The CDR3 is 15 residues long. CDR3 protein: CASSYSGTGPYEQYF. DNA for the CDR3: TGTGCCAGCAGTTACTCTGGGACAGGACCCTACGAGCAGTACTTC.

Many counts were recorded for this clone. The chain joins TRBV5-1 to TRBJ2-7; D may be TRBD2 (5 bases). The germline gives CDR1 SGHRS, CDR2 YFSETQ. V was shortened by 4 bases and J by 4 bases, with 9 bases between the two germline ends. This CDR3 has 12 amino acids. This CDR3 is CASSEADYEQYF. The DNA for the CDR3 is TGCGCCAGCAGCGAAGCGGATTACGAGCAGTACTTC.

V usage is TRBV7-9 and J usage is TRBJ1-5; 7 bases map to TRBD1. The CDR3 runs 14 residues. From germline, CDR1 is SEHNR and CDR2 FQNEAQ (reference sequence). V was pared by 5 bases and J by 7 bases, with 8 bases of the junction left unmatched. The CDR3 reads CASSPQGLGQPQHF. The CDR3 DNA reads TGTGCCAGCAGCCCACAGGGGTTAGGACAGCCCCAGCATTTT.

This rearrangement joins TRBV18 to TRBJ1-1; D is perhaps TRBD1 (6 bases). CDR1 is KGHSH, CDR2 LQKENI, per germline. The CDR3 totals 13 residues. Deletions cut 6 bases from V and 4 bases from J, with 12 bases between. CDR3 coding DNA: TGTGCCAGCTCTCCCCAGGGGTTCACTGAAGCTTTCTTT. Encoded protein: CASSPQGFTEAFF.

As concerns this clone: One end of the junction is discordant with germline, which a read error may explain. The chain has TRBV5-1 and TRBJ2-3; possibly TRBD1 or TRBD2 for D (5 bases each). CDR3 length: 13 amino acids. From germline, CDR1 is SGHRS and CDR2 YFSETQ. This CDR3 is CASSLGRPGTQYF. Written as DNA, the CDR3 is TGTGCCAGCAGCTTGGGGCGCCCGGGGACGCAGTATTTT.